This is a list of T cell receptor beta chains from one sample in a study of cytomegalovirus exposure and HLA in healthy donors. The assay was immunoSEQ multiplex PCR, and TCRdb's table has in-frame clones only and misses some. The sample has fewer than 120,000 clones, 70% to 90% seen once; the top ten hold approximately 1.8%. Material for sequencing was PBMCs. The source is a man in his forties in good health and CMV-seronegative. The CDR3 runs from the conserved cysteine through the conserved F or W. A D gene is named only where the DNA matches it firmly. Some rows have no size entry. The others give once, few or many, or a class for an expanded clone.

J | V | D | size | CDR3 | DNA
TRBJ1-5 | TRBV5-6 | . | once | CASSLGTTIGTQHF | TGTGCCAGCAGCTTGGGTACGACAATCGGGACCCAGCATTTT
TRBJ2-3 | TRBV5-1 | . | once | CASSLEGVSTDTQYF | TGCGCCAGCAGCTTGGAAGGAGTAAGCACAGATACGCAGTATTTT
TRBJ2-3 | TRBV27 | . | . | CASSAERTDTDTQYF | TGTGCCAGCAGTGCGGAGCGGACAGACACAGATACGCAGTATTTT
TRBJ1-2 | TRBV14 | TRBD1 | . | CASSGAGGYGYTF | TGTGCCAGCAGCGGGGCAGGGGGCTATGGCTACACCTTC
TRBJ1-5 | TRBV19 | TRBD1 | . | CASSAGTGFYQPQHF | TGTGCCAGTAGTGCCGGGACAGGGTTTTATCAGCCCCAGCATTTT
TRBJ1-1 | TRBV29-1 | . | . | CSVRPKYWYTEAFF | TGCAGCGTCAGGCCAAAGTATTGGTACACTGAAGCTTTCTTT
TRBJ2-5 | TRBV10-3 | TRBD2 | few | CAISPGSGGQGETQYF | TGTGCCATCAGCCCCGGTAGCGGGGGCCAAGGGGAGACCCAGTACTTC
TRBJ1-6 | TRBV2 | . | . | CASSGSNSPLHF | TGTGCCAGCTCGGGTTCCAATTCACCCCTCCACTTT
TRBJ2-3 | TRBV7-2 | TRBD2 | . | CASSETSGGPRGTDTQYF | TGTGCCAGCAGCGAGACTAGCGGGGGTCCCCGAGGGACAGATACGCAGTATTTT
TRBJ1-2 | TRBV30 | TRBD1 | . | CAWKGQGIYGYTF | TGTGCCTGGAAGGGACAGGGAATCTATGGCTACACCTTC
TRBJ2-5 | TRBV5-1 | TRBD1 | . | CASSARTGQETQYF | TGCGCCAGCAGCGCCAGGACAGGCCAAGAGACCCAGTACTTC
TRBJ1-1 | TRBV7-6 | TRBD1 | . | CASSRVGLQGYTEAFF | TGTGCCAGCAGCCGAGTAGGGCTACAGGGGTACACTGAAGCTTTCTTT
TRBJ1-1 | TRBV28 | . | . | CASGSGETEAFF | TGTGCCAGCGGTTCGGGAGAGACTGAAGCTTTCTTT
TRBJ2-1 | TRBV5-1 | . | . | CASSLEKGDGRNEQFF | TGCGCCAGCAGCTTGGAAAAGGGGGACGGGAGGAATGAGCAGTTCTTC
TRBJ2-3 | TRBV15 | . | . | CATSRDSGGSRTGTDTQYF | TGTGCCACCAGCAGAGATAGCGGTGGGTCGAGAACGGGCACAGATACGCAGTATTTT
TRBJ2-5 | TRBV6-4 | . | once | CASSLLRQDEETQYF | TGTGCCAGCAGTCTCCTTCGACAGGACGAAGAGACCCAGTACTTC
TRBJ1-6 | TRBV30 | . | . | CAWSEQGAFMPLHF | TGTGCCTGGAGTGAACAGGGCGCTTTTATGCCCCTCCACTTT
TRBJ2-3 | TRBV9 | . | . | CASSQTGRSTDTQYF | TGTGCCAGCTCACAGACAGGGAGGAGCACAGATACGCAGTATTTT
TRBJ2-6 | TRBV5-1 | TRBD1 | few | CASSPRDSRSGANVLTF | TGCGCCAGCAGCCCCCGGGACAGCCGGTCTGGGGCCAACGTCCTGACTTTC
TRBJ1-2 | TRBV29-1 | TRBD1 | . | CSVAQGAGGYTF | TGCAGCGTAGCACAGGGGGCCGGTGGCTACACCTTC
TRBJ1-1 | TRBV25-1 | TRBD1 | . | CASSELGTGAGGAEAFF | TGTGCCAGCAGTGAATTAGGGACAGGGGCCGGGGGAGCTGAAGCTTTCTTT
TRBJ1-6 | TRBV29-1 | TRBD1 | once | CSVSGGPGNSPLHF | TGCAGCGTTTCAGGGGGTCCCGGCAATTCACCCCTCCACTTT
TRBJ2-2 | TRBV9 | TRBD2 | . | CASSVGLAGGPGELFF | TGTGCCAGCAGCGTAGGATTAGCGGGGGGCCCCGGGGAGCTGTTTTTT
TRBJ2-2 | TRBV5-1 | TRBD1 | . | CASSSTGLNTGELFF | TGCGCCAGCAGCTCGACAGGGCTGAACACCGGGGAGCTGTTTTTT
TRBJ2-4 | TRBV10-2 | TRBD2 | once | CASSDLPGPGGKNIQYF | TGCGCCAGCAGTGATCTTCCCGGACCGGGGGGCAAAAACATTCAGTACTTC
TRBJ2-1 | TRBV7-2 | TRBD2 | . | CASSPPSGEKGEQFF | TGTGCCAGCAGCCCGCCTAGCGGGGAAAAGGGTGAGCAGTTCTTC
TRBJ1-5 | TRBV13 | . | . | CASSLRGQPQHF | TGTGCCAGCAGCCTACGCGGCCAGCCCCAGCATTTT
TRBJ1-1 | TRBV2 | . | once | CASTADRNTEAFF | TGTGCCAGCACCGCTGACAGGAACACTGAAGCTTTCTTT
TRBJ1-2 | TRBV6-5 | . | . | CASSPGRGSYGYTF | TGTGCCAGCAGCCCGGGGAGAGGGAGCTATGGCTACACCTTC
TRBJ2-1 | TRBV11-2 | . | . | CASSLDRGGWNEQFF | TGTGCCAGCAGCTTAGATAGGGGGGGGTGGAATGAGCAGTTCTTC
TRBJ2-5 | TRBV11-2 | . | . | CASLTGSKTQYF | TGTGCCAGCCTTACAGGGTCAAAGACCCAGTACTTC
TRBJ1-1 | TRBV6-6 | . | . | CASSPRGDTEAFF | TGTGCCAGCAGCCCCAGGGGAGACACTGAAGCTTTCTTT
TRBJ2-1 | TRBV5-1 | TRBD1 | . | CASSSRTGGVEQFF | TGCGCCAGCAGCTCCCGGACAGGGGGCGTTGAGCAGTTCTTC
TRBJ2-7 | TRBV4-1 | . | . | CASSHELARDEQYF | TGCGCCAGCAGCCACGAACTAGCACGAGACGAGCAGTACTTC
TRBJ1-1 | TRBV25-1 | TRBD1 | once | CASGRDRGAFF | TGTGCCAGCGGCCGGGACAGGGGTGCTTTCTTT
TRBJ2-6 | TRBV7-2 | . | once | CASSLLGPSGANVLTF | TGTGCCAGCAGCTTGCTGGGGCCCTCTGGGGCCAACGTCCTGACTTTC
TRBJ1-6 | TRBV6-1 | . | . | CASSEITGSSHF | TGTGCCAGCAGTGAGATCACAGGTAGTTCCCACTTT
TRBJ1-5 | TRBV6-5 | . | . | CASSYSKSGNQPQHF | TGTGCCAGCAGTTACTCGAAGTCCGGGAATCAGCCCCAGCATTTT
TRBJ2-5 | TRBV15 | . | once | CATSRGGLEETQYF | TGTGCCACCAGCAGAGGGGGACTTGAAGAGACCCAGTACTTC
TRBJ2-7 | TRBV19 | . | . | CASRPQARSYEQYF | TGTGCCAGCCGCCCCCAGGCCCGCTCCTACGAGCAGTACTTC
TRBJ1-4 | TRBV19 | . | . | CASSIVGWSEKLFF | TGTGCCAGTAGTATAGTCGGTTGGAGTGAAAAACTGTTTTTT